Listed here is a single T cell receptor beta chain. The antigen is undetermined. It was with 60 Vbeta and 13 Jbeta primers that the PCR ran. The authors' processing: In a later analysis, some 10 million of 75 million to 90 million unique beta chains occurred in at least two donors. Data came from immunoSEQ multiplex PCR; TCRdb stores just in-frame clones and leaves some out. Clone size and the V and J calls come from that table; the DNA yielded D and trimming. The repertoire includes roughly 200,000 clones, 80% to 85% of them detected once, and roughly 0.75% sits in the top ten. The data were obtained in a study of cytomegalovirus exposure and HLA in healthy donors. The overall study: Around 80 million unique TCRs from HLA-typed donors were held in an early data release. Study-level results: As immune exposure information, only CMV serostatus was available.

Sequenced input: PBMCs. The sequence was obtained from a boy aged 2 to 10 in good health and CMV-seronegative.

CDR3 protein: CASSQQTANTEAFF. The CDR3 region has the DNA TGTGCCAGCAGTCAGCAGACAGCGAACACTGAAGCTTTCTTT. The rearrangement joins TRBV2 to TRBJ1-1, with D possibly TRBD1 on 5 matching bases. This CDR3 comprises 14 residues. V shed 5 bases and J shed 1 base, with 11 bases lying between them. Germline V gives CDR1 SNHLY, CDR2 FYNNEI.